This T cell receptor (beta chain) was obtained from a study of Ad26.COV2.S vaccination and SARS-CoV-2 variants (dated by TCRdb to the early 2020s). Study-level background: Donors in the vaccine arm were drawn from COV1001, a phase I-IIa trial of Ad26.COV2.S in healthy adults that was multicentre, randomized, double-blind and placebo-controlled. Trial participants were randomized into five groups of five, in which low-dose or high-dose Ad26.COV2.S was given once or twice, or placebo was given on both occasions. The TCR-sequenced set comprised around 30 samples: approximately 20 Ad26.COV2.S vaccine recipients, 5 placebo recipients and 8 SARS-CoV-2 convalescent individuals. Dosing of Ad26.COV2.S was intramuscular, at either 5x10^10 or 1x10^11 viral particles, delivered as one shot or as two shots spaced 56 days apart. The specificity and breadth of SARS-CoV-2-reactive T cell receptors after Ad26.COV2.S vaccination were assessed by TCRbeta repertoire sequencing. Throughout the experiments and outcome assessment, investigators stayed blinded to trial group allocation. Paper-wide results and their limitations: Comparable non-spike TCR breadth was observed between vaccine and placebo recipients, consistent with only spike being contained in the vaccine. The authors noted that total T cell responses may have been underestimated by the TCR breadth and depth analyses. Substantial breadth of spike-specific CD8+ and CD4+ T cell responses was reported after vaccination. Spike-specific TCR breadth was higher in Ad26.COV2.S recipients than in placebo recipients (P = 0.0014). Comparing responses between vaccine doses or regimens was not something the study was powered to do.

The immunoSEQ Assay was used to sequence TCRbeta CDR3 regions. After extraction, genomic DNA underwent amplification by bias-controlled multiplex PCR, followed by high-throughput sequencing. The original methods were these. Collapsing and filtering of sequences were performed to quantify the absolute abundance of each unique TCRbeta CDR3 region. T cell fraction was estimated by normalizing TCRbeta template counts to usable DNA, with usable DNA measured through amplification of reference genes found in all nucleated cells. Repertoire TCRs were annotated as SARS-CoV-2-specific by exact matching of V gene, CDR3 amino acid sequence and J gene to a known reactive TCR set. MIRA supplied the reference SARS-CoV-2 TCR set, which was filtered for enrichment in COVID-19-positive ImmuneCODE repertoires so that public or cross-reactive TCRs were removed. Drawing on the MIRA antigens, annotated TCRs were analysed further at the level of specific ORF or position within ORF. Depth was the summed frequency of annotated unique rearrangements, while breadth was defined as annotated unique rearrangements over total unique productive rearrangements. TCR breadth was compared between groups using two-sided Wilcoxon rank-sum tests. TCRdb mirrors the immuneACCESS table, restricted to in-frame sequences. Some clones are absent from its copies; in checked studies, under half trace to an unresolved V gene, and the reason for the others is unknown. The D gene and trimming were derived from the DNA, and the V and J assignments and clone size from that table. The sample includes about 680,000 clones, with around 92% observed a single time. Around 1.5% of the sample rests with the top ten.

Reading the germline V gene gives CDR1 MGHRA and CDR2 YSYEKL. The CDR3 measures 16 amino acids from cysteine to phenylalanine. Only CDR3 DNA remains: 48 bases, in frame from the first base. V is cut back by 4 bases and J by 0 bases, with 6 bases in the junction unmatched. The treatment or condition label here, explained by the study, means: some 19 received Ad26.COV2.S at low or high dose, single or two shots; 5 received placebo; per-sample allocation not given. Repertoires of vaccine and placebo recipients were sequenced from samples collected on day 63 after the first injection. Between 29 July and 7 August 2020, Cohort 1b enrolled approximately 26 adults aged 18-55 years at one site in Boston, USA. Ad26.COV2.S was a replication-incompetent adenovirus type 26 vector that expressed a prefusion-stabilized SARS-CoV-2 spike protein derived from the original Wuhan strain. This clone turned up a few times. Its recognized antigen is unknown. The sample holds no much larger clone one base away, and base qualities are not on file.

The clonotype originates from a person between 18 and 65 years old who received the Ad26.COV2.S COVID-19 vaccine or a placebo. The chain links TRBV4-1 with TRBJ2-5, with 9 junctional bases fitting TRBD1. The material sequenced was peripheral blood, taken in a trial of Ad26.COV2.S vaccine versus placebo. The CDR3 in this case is CASSPRQGGYQETQYF. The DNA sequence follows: TGCGCCAGCAGCCCTCGACAGGGGGGGTACCAAGAGACCCAGTACTTC.